Below, 7 T cell receptor beta chains from the same sample are listed, as sequenced in a study of blood T cell repertoires in COVID-19. Only in-frame clones appear in the TCRdb table, and some are missing; sequencing was by immunoSEQ multiplex PCR. The sample lists 90,000 to 110,000 clones, under 90% occurring once. The sequencing input was peripheral blood. All receptors come from a man older than 75 with acute or convalescent COVID-19.

This sequence joins TRBV6-5 and TRBJ1-1; 7 nucleotides agree with TRBD1. V lost 4 bases, J lost 9 bases, and 8 bases stayed unmatched. Germline V gene data show CDR1 as MNHEY and CDR2 as SVGAGI. This CDR3 spans 13 amino acids. CDR3 nucleotide sequence: TGTGCCAGCAGTTTCGGACAGGCGGGAAAAGCTTTCTTT. Translation gives CASSFGQAGKAFF.

The rearrangement links TRBV5-1 to TRBJ2-5, with D possibly being TRBD2 (6 bases). Trimming pared 5 bases from V and 0 bases from J, leaving 14 bases between. Looked up from germline, CDR1 is SGHRS and CDR2 is YFSETQ. This CDR3 is 15 amino acids long. The CDR3 reads CASSGESGYQETQYF. As DNA, the CDR3 is TGCGCCAGCAGTGGGGAGAGCGGGTACCAAGAGACCCAGTACTTC.

This chain joins TRBV18 and TRBJ2-7; 8 nucleotides match TRBD2. The length of the CDR3 is 12 residues. The V gene end was trimmed by 3 bases and the J gene end by 6 bases; junction bases not matched to a gene: 1. Germline V CDR1 and CDR2: KGHSH, LQKENI. The CDR3, as DNA: TGTGCCAGCTCACCGGGACTAGGCGAGCAGTACTTC. Translating it yields CASSPGLGEQYF.

This chain connects TRBV14 to TRBJ1-1; no clear D gene. This CDR3 is built from 14 residues. Germline-derived CDR1 and CDR2 are SGHDN and FVKESK. The V gene lost 1 base and the J gene lost 1 base, with 7 bases spanning the gap. In DNA, the CDR3 is TGTGCCAGCAGCCAAGCCCCCAGGAACACTGAAGCTTTCTTT. This codes for CASSQAPRNTEAFF. Full variable domain (remainder filled in from reference TRBV14 and TRBJ1-1): EAGVTQFPSHSVIEKGQTVTLRCDPISGHDNLYWYRRVMGKEIKFLLHFVKESKQDESGMPNNRFLAERTGGTYSTLKVQPAELEDSGVYFCASSQAPRNTEAFFGQGTRLTVV.

This chain links TRBV5-1 with TRBJ2-1; 8 bases are shared with TRBD2. J gave up 0 bases and V 4 bases, and 6 bases lay outside the gene matches. The CDR3 consists of 16 residues. Per germline, CDR1 SGHRS and CDR2 YFSETQ. The CDR3 DNA reads as TGCGCCAGCAGCCCCCTAGCGGGTAGCTCCTACAATGAGCAGTTCTTC. Protein: CASSPLAGSSYNEQFF.

The V call is TRBV2, the J call TRBJ2-3; the D gene is possibly TRBD2 (5 bases). The CDR3 is made up of 17 amino acids. Trimming cost V 6 bases and J 0 bases, with 19 bases left between them. CDR1 and CDR2 (germline): SNHLY, FYNNEI. The CDR3 DNA sequence: TGTGCCAGCAGCTCCGGGATGCTAATTCCTAGCACAGATACGCAGTATTTT. Translating gives CASSSGMLIPSTDTQYF.

This clone turned up a few times. The chain couples TRBV19 to TRBJ2-1, with a possible D match to TRBD2 (6 bases). This CDR3 has 17 amino acids. The V gene's germline CDR1 is LNHDA and CDR2 SQIVND (reference sequence). The V end was cut by 7 bases, the J end by 0 bases, with 19 bases between. CDR3 nucleotide sequence: TGTGCCAGTATGGGGACTCCCCTGGAGGGCTCCTACAATGAGCAGTTCTTC. As protein: CASMGTPLEGSYNEQFF.